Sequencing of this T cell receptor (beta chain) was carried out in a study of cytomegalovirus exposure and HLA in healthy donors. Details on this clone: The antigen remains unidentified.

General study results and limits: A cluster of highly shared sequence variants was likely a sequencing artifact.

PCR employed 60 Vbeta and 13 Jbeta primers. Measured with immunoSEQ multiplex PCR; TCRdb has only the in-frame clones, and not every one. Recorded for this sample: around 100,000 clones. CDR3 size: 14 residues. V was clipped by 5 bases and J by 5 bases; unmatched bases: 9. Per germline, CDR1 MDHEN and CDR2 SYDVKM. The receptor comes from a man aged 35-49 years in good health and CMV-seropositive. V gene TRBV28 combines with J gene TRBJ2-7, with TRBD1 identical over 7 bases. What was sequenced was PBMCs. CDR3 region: CASSTRQGRDEQYF. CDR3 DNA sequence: TGTGCCAGCAGTACCAGACAGGGCCGCGACGAGCAGTACTTC.